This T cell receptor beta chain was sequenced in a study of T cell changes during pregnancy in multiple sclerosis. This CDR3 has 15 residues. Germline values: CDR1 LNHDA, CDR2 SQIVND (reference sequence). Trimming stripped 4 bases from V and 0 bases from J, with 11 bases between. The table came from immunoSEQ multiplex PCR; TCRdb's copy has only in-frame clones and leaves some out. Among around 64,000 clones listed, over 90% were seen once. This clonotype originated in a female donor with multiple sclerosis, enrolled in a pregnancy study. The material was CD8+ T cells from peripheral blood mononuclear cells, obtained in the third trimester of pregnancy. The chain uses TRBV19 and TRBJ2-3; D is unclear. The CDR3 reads CASSTHGGSTDTQYF. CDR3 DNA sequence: TGTGCCAGTAGTACCCATGGCGGTAGCACAGATACGCAGTATTTT.